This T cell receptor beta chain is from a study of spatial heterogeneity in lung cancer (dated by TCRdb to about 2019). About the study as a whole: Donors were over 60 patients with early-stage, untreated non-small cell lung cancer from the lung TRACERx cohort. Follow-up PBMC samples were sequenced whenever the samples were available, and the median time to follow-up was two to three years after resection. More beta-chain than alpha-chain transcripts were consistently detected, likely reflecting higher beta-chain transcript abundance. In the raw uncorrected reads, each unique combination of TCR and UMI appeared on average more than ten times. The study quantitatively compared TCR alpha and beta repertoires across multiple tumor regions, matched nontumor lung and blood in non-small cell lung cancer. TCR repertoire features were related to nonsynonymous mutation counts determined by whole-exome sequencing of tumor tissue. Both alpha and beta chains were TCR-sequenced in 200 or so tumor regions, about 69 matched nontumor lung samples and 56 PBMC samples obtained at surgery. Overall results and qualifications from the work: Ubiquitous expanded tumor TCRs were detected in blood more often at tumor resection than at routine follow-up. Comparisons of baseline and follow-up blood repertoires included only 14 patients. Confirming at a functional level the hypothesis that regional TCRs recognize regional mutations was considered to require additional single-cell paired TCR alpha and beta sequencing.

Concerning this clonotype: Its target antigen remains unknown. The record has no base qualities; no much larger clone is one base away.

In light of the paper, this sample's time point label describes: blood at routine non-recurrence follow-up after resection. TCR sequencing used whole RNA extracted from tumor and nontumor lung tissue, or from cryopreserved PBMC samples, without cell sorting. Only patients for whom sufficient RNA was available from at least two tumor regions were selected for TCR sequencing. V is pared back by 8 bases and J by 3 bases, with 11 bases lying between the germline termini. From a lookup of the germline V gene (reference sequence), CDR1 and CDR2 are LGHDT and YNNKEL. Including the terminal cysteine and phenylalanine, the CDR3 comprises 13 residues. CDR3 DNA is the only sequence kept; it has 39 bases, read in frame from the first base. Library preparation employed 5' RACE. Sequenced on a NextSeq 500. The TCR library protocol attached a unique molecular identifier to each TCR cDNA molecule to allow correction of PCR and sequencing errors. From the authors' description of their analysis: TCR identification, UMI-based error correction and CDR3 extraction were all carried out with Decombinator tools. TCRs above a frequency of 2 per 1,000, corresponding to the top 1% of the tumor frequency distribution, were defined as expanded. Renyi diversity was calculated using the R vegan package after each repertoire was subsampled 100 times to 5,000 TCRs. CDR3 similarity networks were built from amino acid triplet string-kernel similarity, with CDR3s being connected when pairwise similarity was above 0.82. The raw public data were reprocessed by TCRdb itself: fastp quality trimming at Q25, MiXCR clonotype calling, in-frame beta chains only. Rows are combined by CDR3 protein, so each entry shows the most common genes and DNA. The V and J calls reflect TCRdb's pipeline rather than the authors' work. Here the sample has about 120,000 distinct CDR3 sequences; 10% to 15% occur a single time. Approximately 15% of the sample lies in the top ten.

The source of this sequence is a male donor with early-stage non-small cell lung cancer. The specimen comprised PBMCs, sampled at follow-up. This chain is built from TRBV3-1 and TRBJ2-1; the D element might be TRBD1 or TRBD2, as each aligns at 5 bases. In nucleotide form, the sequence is TGTGCCAGCCGGGACCGCCACTACAATGAGCAGTTCTTC. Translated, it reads CASRDRHYNEQFF.